This T cell receptor (beta chain) came from a study of blood T cell repertoires in COVID-19. In this sample, this clone turned up many times. Sequencing was performed with immunoSEQ multiplex PCR; in TCRdb, only in-frame clones are kept and a portion is missing. Altogether fewer than 150,000 clones are present, 82% being singletons, with the ten largest covering 4% to 5%. What was sequenced was peripheral blood. The receptor's source is a woman aged 80 or over with acute or convalescent COVID-19.

The CDR3 DNA reads TGTGCCAGCAGCCAGGGACAGCTAGGGGCCTACGAGCAGTACTTC. Protein product: CASSQGQLGAYEQYF. The chain joins TRBV4-2 to TRBJ2-7; 7 bases line up with TRBD1. V gave up 3 bases and J gave up 2 bases; unmatched junction bases: 7. This CDR3 is 15 amino acids long. Germline V CDR1 and CDR2: LGHNA, YNFKEQ.